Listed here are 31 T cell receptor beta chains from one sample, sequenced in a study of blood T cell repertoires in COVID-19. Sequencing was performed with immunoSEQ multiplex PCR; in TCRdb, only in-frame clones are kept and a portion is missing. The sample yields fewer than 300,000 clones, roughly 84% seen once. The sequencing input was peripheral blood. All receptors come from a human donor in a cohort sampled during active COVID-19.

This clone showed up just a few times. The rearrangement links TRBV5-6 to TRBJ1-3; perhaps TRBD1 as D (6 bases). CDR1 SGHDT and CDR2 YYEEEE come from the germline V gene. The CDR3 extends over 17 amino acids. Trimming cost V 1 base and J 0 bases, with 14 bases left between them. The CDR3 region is CASSLTGQPSSGNTIYF. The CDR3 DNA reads TGTGCCAGCAGCTTGACAGGACAGCCGAGCTCTGGAAACACCATATATTTT.

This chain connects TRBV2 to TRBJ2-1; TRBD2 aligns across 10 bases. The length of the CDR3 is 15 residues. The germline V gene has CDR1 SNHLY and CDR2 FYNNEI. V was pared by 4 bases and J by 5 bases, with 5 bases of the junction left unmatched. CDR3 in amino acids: CASSVLAGAHNEQFF. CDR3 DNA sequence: TGTGCCAGCAGTGTCCTAGCGGGGGCCCACAATGAGCAGTTCTTC.

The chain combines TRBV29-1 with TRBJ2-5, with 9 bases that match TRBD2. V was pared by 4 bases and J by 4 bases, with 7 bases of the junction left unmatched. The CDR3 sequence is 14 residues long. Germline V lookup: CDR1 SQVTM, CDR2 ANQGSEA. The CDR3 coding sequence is TGCAGCGTTGTCGGGCTAGCGGGGTTAGAGACCCAGTACTTC. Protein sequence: CSVVGLAGLETQYF.

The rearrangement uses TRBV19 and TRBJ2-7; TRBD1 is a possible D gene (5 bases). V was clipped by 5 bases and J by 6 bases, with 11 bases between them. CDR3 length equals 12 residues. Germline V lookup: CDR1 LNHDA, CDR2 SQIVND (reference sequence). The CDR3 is CASSPTDPEQYF. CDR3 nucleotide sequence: TGTGCCAGTAGTCCGACAGATCCCGAGCAGTACTTC.

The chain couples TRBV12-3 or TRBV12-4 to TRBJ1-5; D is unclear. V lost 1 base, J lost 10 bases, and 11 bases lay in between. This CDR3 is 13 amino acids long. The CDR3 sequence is CASSLERGPPQHF. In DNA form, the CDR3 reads TGTGCCAGCAGTTTAGAGAGAGGTCCCCCCCAGCATTTT.

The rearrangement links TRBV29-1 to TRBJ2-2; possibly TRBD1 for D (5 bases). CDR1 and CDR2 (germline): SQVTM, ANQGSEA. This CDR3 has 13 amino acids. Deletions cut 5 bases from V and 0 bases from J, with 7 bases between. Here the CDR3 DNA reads TGCAGCGTTTACAGGTCGAACACCGGGGAGCTGTTTTTT. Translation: CSVYRSNTGELFF.

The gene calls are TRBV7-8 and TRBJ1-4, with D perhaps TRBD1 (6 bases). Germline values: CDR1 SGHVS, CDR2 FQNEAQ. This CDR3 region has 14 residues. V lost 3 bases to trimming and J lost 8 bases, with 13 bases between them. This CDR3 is CASSFGRGAEKLFF. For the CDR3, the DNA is TGTGCCAGCAGCTTCGGCAGGGGAGCCGAAAAACTGTTTTTT.

As DNA, the CDR3 is TGTGCCACCAGTGATTCTCCGGGACTAGCGGGCGCTACGCAGTATTTT. Translated, it gives CATSDSPGLAGATQYF. The chain uses TRBV24-1 and TRBJ2-3; 12 bases map to TRBD2. CDR1 and CDR2 (germline): KGHDR, SFDVKD. The V and J ends lost 2 bases and 8 bases, in that order; junction bases with no gene match: 7. This CDR3 is built from 16 residues.

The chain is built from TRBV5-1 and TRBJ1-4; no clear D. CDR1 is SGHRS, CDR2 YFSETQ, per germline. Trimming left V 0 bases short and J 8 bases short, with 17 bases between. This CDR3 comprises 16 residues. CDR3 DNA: TGCGCCAGCAGCTTGGCCTGGTCGGGTGTTGACGAAAAACTGTTTTTT. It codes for CASSLAWSGVDEKLFF.

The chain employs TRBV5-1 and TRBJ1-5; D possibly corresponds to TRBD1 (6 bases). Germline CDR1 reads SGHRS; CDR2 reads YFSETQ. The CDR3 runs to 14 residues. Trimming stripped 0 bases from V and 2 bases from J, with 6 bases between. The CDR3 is CASSLGGRNQPQHF. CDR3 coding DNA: TGCGCCAGCAGCTTGGGGGGGCGCAATCAGCCCCAGCATTTT.

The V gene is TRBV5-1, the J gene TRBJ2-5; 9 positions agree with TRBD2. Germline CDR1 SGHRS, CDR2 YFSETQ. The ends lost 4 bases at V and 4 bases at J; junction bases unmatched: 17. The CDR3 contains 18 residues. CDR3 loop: CASSPDGGASGISETQYF. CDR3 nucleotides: TGCGCCAGCAGCCCCGACGGGGGGGCTAGCGGGATATCAGAGACCCAGTACTTC.

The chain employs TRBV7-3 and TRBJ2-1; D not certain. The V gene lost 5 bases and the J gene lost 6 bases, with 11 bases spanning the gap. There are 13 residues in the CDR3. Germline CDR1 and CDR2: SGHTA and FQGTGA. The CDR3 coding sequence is TGTGCCAGCAGCCCCGACTGGCGCAATGAGCAGTTCTTC. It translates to CASSPDWRNEQFF.

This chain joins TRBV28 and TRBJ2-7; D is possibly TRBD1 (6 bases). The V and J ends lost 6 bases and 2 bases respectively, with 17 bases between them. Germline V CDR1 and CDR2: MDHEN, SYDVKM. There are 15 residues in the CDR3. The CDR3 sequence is CASRTGLPSAYEQYF. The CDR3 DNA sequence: TGTGCCAGCAGAACAGGGTTGCCTTCTGCCTACGAGCAGTACTTC.

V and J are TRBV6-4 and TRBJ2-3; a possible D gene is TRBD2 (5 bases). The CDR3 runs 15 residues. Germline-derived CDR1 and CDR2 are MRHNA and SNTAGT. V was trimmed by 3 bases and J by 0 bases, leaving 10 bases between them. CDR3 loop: CASSEGSGSTDTQYF. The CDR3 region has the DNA TGTGCCAGCAGTGAGGGCAGCGGTAGCACAGATACGCAGTATTTT.

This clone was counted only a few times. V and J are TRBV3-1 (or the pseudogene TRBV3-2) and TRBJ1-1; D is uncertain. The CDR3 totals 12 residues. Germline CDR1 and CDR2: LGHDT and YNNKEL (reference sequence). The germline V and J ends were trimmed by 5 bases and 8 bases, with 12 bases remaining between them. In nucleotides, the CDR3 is TGTGCCAGCAGCATGCTCGGAGACGAAGCTTTCTTT. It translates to CASSMLGDEAFF.

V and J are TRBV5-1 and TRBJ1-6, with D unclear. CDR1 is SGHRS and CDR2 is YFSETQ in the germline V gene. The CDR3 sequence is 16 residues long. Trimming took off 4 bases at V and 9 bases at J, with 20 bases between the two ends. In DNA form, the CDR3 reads TGCGCCAGCAGCCTGGATGAGGGAGGGCGGACTTCACCCCTCCACTTT. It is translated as CASSLDEGGRTSPLHF.

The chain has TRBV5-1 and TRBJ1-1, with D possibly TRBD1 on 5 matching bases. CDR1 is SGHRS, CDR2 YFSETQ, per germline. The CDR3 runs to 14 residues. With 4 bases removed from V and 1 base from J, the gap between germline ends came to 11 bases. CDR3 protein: CASSAGVRNTEAFF. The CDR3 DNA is TGCGCCAGCAGCGCGGGGGTCAGGAACACTGAAGCTTTCTTT.

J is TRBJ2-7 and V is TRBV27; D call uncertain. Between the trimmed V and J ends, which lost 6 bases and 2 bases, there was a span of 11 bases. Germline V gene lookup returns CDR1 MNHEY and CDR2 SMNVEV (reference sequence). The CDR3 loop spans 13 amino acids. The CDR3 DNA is TGTGCCAGCAGACTGGCGGTCACCTACGAGCAGTACTTC. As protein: CASRLAVTYEQYF.

CDR3 loop: CASSPRTNSDEQYF. The CDR3 DNA reads as TGTGCCAGCAGCCCTCGGACTAATTCGGACGAGCAGTACTTC. This chain links TRBV3-1 (or the pseudogene TRBV3-2) with TRBJ2-7, with D perhaps TRBD2 (6 bases). From germline, CDR1 is LGHDT and CDR2 YNNKEL (reference sequence). The CDR3 is 14 residues long. With 4 bases removed from V and 5 bases from J, the gap between germline ends came to 15 bases.

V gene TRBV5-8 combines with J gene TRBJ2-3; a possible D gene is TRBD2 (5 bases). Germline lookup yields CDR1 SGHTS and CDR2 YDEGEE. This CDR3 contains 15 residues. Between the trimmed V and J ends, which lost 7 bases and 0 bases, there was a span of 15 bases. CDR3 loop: CASAPFSASTDTQYF. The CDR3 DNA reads TGTGCCAGCGCACCATTTAGCGCCAGCACAGATACGCAGTATTTT.

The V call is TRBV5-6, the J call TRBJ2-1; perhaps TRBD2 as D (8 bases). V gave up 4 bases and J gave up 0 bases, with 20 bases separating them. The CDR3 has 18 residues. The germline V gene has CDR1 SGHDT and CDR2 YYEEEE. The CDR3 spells CASSDLGLGQASYNEQFF. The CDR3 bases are TGTGCCAGCAGCGATCTGGGACTAGGACAGGCCTCCTACAATGAGCAGTTCTTC.

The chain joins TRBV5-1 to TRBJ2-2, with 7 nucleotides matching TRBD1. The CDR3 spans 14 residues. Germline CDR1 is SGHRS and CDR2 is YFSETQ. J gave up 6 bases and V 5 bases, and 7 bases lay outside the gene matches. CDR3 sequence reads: CASRRTGAAGELFF. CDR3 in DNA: TGCGCCAGCAGGCGAACAGGGGCCGCCGGGGAGCTGTTTTTT.

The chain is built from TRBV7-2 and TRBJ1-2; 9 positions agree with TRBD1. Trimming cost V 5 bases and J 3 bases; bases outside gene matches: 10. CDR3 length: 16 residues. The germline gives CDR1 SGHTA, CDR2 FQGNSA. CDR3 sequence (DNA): TGTGCCAGCAGCCTAGGGACAGGGAGGAGTGACTATGGCTACACCTTC. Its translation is CASSLGTGRSDYGYTF.

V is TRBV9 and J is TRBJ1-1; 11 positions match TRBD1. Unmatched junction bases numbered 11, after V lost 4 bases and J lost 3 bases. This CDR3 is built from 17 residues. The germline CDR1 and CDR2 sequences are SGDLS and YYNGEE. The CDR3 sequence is CASSPDRTGGEDTEAFF. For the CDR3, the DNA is TGTGCCAGCAGCCCCGACCGGACAGGGGGCGAGGACACTGAAGCTTTCTTT. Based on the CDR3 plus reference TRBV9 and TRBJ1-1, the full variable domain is DSGVTQTPKHLITATGQRVTLRCSPRSGDLSVYWYQQSLDQGLQFLIQYYNGEERAKGNILERFSAQQFPDLHSELNLSSLELGDSALYFCASSPDRTGGEDTEAFFGQGTRLTVV.

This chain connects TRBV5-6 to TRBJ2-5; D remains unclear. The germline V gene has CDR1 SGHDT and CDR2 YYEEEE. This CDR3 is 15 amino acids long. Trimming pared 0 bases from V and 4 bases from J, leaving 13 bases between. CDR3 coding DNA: TGTGCCAGCAGCTTGGCCCACAAGATTGTAGAGACCCAGTACTTC. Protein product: CASSLAHKIVETQYF.

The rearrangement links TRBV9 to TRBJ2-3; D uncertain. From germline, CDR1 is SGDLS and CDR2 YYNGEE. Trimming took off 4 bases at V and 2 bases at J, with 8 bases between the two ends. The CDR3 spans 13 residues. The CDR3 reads CASSLPPTDTQYF. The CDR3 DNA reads TGTGCCAGCAGCCTCCCTCCCACAGATACGCAGTATTTT.

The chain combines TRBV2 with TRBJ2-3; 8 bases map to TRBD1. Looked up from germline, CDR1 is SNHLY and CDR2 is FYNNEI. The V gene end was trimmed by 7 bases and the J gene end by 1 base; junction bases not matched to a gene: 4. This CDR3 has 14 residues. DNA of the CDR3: TGTGCCAGCAACCCGGGACAGGGCACAGATACGCAGTATTTT. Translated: CASNPGQGTDTQYF.

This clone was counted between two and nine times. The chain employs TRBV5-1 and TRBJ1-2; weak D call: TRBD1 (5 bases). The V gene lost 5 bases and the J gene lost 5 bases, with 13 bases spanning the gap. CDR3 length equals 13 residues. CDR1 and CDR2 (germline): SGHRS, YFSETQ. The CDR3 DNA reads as TGCGCCAGCAGGGCCTCGGGGGATTATGGCTACACCTTC. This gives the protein CASRASGDYGYTF.

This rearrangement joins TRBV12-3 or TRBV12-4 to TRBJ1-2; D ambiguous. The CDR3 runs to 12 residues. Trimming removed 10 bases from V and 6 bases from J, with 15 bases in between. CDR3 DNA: TGTGCCACCGCTAGAGGGTCTAATGGCTACACCTTC. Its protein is CATARGSNGYTF.

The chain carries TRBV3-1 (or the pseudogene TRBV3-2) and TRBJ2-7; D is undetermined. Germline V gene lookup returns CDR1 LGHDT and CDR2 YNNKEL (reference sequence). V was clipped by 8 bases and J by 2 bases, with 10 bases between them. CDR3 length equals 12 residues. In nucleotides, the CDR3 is TGTGCCAGCCGAGGAGCCACCTACGAGCAGTACTTC. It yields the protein CASRGATYEQYF.

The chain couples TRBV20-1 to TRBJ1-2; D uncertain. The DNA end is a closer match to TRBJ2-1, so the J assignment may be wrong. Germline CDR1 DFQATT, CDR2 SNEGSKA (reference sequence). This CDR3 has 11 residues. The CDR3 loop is CSARPPPGQFF. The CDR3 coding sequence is TGCAGTGCTAGACCCCCCCCCGGACAGTTCTTC.